This TCR beta chain was recorded in a study of beta chain features in type 1 diabetes. Turning to the study itself: Healthy donors, compared against patients, showed similar age, gender and cell yields.

Reverse transcription of all isolated RNA meant that expressed TCRB transcripts were sequenced. Repertoires were generated with immunoSEQ multiplex PCR, while TCRdb's copy carries only in-frame clones and drops some. The sample records 130,000 or so clones, approximately 9% being singletons. Study-wide points: The study found fewer insertions and more deletions at VDJ junctions in type 1 diabetes patients. All four CD4+ subsets from Type 1 diabetes patients carried moderately but significantly shorter TCRB CDR3s. PCR might favor shorter templates, but any such skew would affect patients and controls equally. Whether HLA type affects TCRB rearrangement stayed undetermined in the present work.

The V gene lost 4 bases and the J gene lost 1 base, with 14 bases spanning the gap. The CDR3 is 16 residues long. The germline gives CDR1 SGHVS, CDR2 FQNEAQ. A note on this clone: The antigen is unknown.

The chain employs TRBV7-8 and TRBJ2-4; the D gene is possibly TRBD2 (7 bases). The sequence was obtained from a man aged 30 to 45 with type 1 diabetes. The sample taken for sequencing was central memory CD4+ T cells from blood. CDR3 DNA sequence: TGTGCCAGCAGCTCAAGGGGGGGGGCGGCCAAAAACATTCAGTACTTC. Translation gives CASSSRGGAAKNIQYF.